This T cell receptor beta chain was found in a study of blood T cell repertoires in COVID-19. Study in general: Material from acute and convalescent COVID-19 was sourced from the United States, Italy and Spain. The analysed material was cDNA or gDNA that came from T cells, B-cell-depleted T cells, or PBMCs.

Original data processing: Using reference gene primer amplification, nucleated cell counts were estimated. This table comes from immunoSEQ multiplex PCR, and its TCRdb copy is limited to in-frame clones, with some not included. The D gene and trimming were derived from the DNA, and the V and J assignments and clone size from that table. The table has fewer than 300,000 clones, 88% seen once. From germline, CDR1 is GTSNPN and CDR2 SVGIG (reference sequence). With 2 bases removed from V and 6 bases from J, the gap between germline ends came to 10 bases. The CDR3 has 13 residues. The clonotype originates from a man in his 60s who had recovered from COVID-19. The rearrangement joins TRBV30 to TRBJ1-4; D not resolved. The sample taken for sequencing was peripheral blood. CDR3 in DNA: TGTGCCTGGAGTCTCGGCACAGATGAAAAACTGTTTTTT. It is translated as CAWSLGTDEKLFF.